These T cell receptor beta chains were read from a single sample in a study of shared clonotypes between healthy human individuals. The method was immunoSEQ multiplex PCR; TCRdb's version includes in-frame clones alone and lacks a portion of them. The sample has about 1 million clones, approximately 72% seen once. The sequenced material came from memory CD4+ T cells sorted from blood. Receptors were obtained from a man between 18 and 35 years old in good health. Each CDR3 is given with its conserved first and last residue. The D gene is left open where the match is weak. Clone size is given for some rows only: seen once, a few or many times, or a class if the clone is expanded.

abundance,v_gene,j_gene,d_gene,len,CDR3aa,CDR3nt
-,TRBV7-9,TRBJ1-2,-,13,CASSQGTAYGYTF,TGTGCCAGCAGCCAAGGGACGGCCTATGGCTACACCTTC
-,TRBV4-2,TRBJ2-1,-,16,CASSQVALSSYNEQFF,TGTGCCAGCAGCCAAGTAGCCTTGAGCTCCTACAATGAGCAGTTCTTC
-,TRBV9,TRBJ2-1,TRBD1,15,CASSVGSGQGNEQFF,TGTGCCAGCAGCGTAGGTTCCGGACAGGGAAATGAGCAGTTCTTC
-,TRBV20-1,TRBJ2-3,-,11,CSAIRTDTQYF,TGCAGTGCTATACGAACAGATACGCAGTATTTT
-,TRBV2,TRBJ2-5,TRBD2,14,CASRVAGAGETQYF,TGTGCCAGCAGAGTAGCGGGGGCCGGAGAGACCCAGTACTTC
few,TRBV5-4,TRBJ2-1,TRBD2,16,CASSVLAAFPYNEQFF,TGTGCCAGCAGCGTCCTAGCGGCCTTCCCCTACAATGAGCAGTTCTTC
-,TRBV28,TRBJ2-7,TRBD1,12,CATRQGAQEQYF,TGTGCCACCAGACAGGGGGCGCAAGAGCAGTACTTC
-,TRBV10-3,TRBJ2-7,-,16,CAISESKGQNSYEQYF,TGTGCCATCAGTGAGTCGAAAGGGCAGAACTCCTACGAGCAGTACTTC
-,TRBV4-2,TRBJ2-1,-,16,CASSQTHGRTWVEQFF,TGTGCCAGCAGCCAAACTCACGGGAGAACATGGGTTGAGCAGTTCTTC
-,TRBV5-1,TRBJ1-4,-,14,CASSLGGPNEKLFF,TGCGCCAGCAGCTTGGGGGGTCCTAATGAAAAACTGTTTTTT
-,TRBV7-6,TRBJ2-2,-,14,CASSFGTTTGELFF,TGTGCCAGCAGCTTTGGTACTACCACCGGGGAGCTGTTTTTT
-,TRBV2,TRBJ1-1,TRBD1,13,CASSGQGGTEAFF,TGTGCCAGCAGCGGACAGGGGGGTACTGAAGCTTTCTTT
-,TRBV7-6,TRBJ2-1,TRBD2,15,CASSRGSGGALEQFF,TGTGCCAGCAGTCGTGGTAGCGGGGGGGCCCTTGAGCAGTTCTTC
-,TRBV18,TRBJ1-3,-,14,CASSPPGERNTIYF,TGTGCCAGCTCACCCCCGGGAGAAAGAAACACCATATATTTT
-,TRBV6-5,TRBJ2-5,-,14,CASRSDRGRETQYF,TGTGCCAGCAGATCGGACCGAGGTCGGGAGACCCAGTACTTC
-,TRBV27,TRBJ1-6,TRBD1,17,CASSPSRQGVYNSPLHF,TGTGCCAGCAGTCCTTCTCGACAGGGCGTCTATAATTCACCCCTCCACTTT
once,TRBV27,TRBJ2-7,-,15,CASSLSSVDAYEQYF,TGTGCCAGCAGTTTATCGAGCGTGGATGCCTACGAGCAGTACTTC